These T cell receptor beta chains were read from a single sample in a study of T cells in Graves' hyperthyroidism and ophthalmopathy. TCRdb used MiXCR to reprocess the multiplex PCR reads, holding one entry per CDR3 protein. Of about 200,000 distinct CDR3 sequences listed, roughly a sixth were seen once; the top ten hold around 52%. Input material: blood. These receptors were taken from a woman aged 45-65 years with Graves' hyperthyroidism. CDR3s include the opening cysteine and the closing phenylalanine or tryptophan. D genes are given only for firm matches. Clone size is stated in some rows and not others, as once, few, many or a class when expanded.

d_gene	abundance	v_gene	j_gene	CDR3aa	CDR3nt
.	many	TRBV5-1	TRBJ2-7	CASNLESGASYEQYF	TGCGCCAGCAACTTGGAAAGCGGCGCCTCCTACGAGCAGTACTTC
TRBD1	.	TRBV7-6	TRBJ1-1	CASKGQGFTEAFF	TGTGCCAGCAAAGGACAGGGGTTCACTGAAGCTTTCTTT
.	few	TRBV5-1	TRBJ1-5	CASSLEGNGNQPQHF	TGCGCCAGCAGCTTGGAAGGGAACGGCAATCAGCCCCAGCATTTT
.	many	TRBV11-2	TRBJ1-1	CASSLAGVSEAFF	TGTGCCAGCAGCTTGGCAGGGGTTAGTGAAGCTTTCTTT
.	.	TRBV29-1	TRBJ2-7	CSVAGSNDEQYF	TGCAGCGTAGCCGGGTCAAACGACGAGCAGTACTTC
TRBD2	many	TRBV12-3/TRBV12-4	TRBJ2-1	CASSPSGRDNEQFF	TGTGCCAGCAGCCCTAGCGGGAGAGACAATGAGCAGTTCTTC
TRBD1	many	TRBV27	TRBJ1-5	CASRPRTGSNQPQHF	TGTGCCAGCAGGCCAAGGACAGGGAGCAATCAGCCCCAGCATTTT
TRBD2	.	TRBV20-1	TRBJ2-5	CSARDREGGFVETQYF	TGCAGTGCTAGAGATCGGGAGGGGGGATTCGTAGAGACCCAGTACTTC
.	.	TRBV5-1	TRBJ2-5	CASSLVGGEETQYF	TGCGCCAGCAGCTTGGTAGGGGGGGAAGAGACCCAGTACTTC
.	few	TRBV7-6	TRBJ2-2	CASSLAPRATGELFF	TGTGCCAGCAGCTTAGCCCCCAGAGCCACCGGGGAGCTGTTTTTT
.	.	TRBV4-1	TRBJ1-2	CASSQVDMDRYGGYTF	TGCGCCAGCAGCCAAGTAGACATGGACCGCTATGGTGGCTACACCTTC
.	many	TRBV20-1	TRBJ2-5	CSASSRETQYF	TGCAGTGCTAGCTCGCGGGAGACCCAGTACTTC
.	many	TRBV7-6	TRBJ2-3	CASSLTLSTDTQYF	TGTGCCAGCAGCTTAACCCTTAGCACAGATACGCAGTATTTT
.	.	TRBV28	TRBJ1-1	CASSLFGGRDTEAFF	TGTGCCAGCAGTTTATTTGGGGGGCGCGACACTGAAGCTTTCTTT
.	.	TRBV12-3/TRBV12-4	TRBJ1-1	CASSLALMAFF	TGTGCCAGCAGTTTAGCGCTGATGGCTTTCTTT
TRBD2	.	TRBV28	TRBJ2-5	CASLAGETQYF	TGTGCCAGCTTAGCGGGAGAGACCCAGTACTTC
.	many	TRBV16	TRBJ1-1	CASSQWRGATEAFF	TGTGCCAGCAGCCAATGGCGGGGGGCCACTGAAGCTTTCTTT
TRBD1	many	TRBV5-8	TRBJ2-5	CASSEGQFESKTQYF	TGTGCCAGCAGCGAGGGACAGTTCGAGTCAAAGACCCAGTACTTC
.	many	TRBV7-2	TRBJ1-1	CASSLDVGKAFF	TGTGCCAGCAGCTTGGACGTAGGAAAAGCTTTCTTT
.	many	TRBV30	TRBJ2-3	CAWSSRLQLTMDTQYF	TGTGCCTGGAGTTCTAGATTACAACTTACGATGGATACGCAGTATTTT
.	many	TRBV27	TRBJ2-3	CASSSWGDTQYF	TGTGCCAGCAGTTCTTGGGGGGATACGCAGTATTTT
.	.	TRBV28	TRBJ1-1	CASSSFPQLHTEAFF	TGTGCCAGCAGTTCCTTCCCCCAGCTTCACACTGAAGCTTTCTTT
TRBD2	many	TRBV6-1	TRBJ2-1	CASSVWTSGRINEQFF	TGTGCCAGCAGTGTGTGGACTAGCGGGAGAATAAATGAGCAGTTCTTC
.	many	TRBV6-2/TRBV6-3	TRBJ2-3	CASSYRLGDTQYF	TGTGCCAGCAGTTACCGGCTGGGAGATACGCAGTATTTT
TRBD2	many	TRBV11-2	TRBJ2-1	CASSPRTSGIFSYNEQFF	TGTGCCAGCAGCCCCCGGACTAGCGGGATATTCTCCTACAATGAGCAGTTCTTC